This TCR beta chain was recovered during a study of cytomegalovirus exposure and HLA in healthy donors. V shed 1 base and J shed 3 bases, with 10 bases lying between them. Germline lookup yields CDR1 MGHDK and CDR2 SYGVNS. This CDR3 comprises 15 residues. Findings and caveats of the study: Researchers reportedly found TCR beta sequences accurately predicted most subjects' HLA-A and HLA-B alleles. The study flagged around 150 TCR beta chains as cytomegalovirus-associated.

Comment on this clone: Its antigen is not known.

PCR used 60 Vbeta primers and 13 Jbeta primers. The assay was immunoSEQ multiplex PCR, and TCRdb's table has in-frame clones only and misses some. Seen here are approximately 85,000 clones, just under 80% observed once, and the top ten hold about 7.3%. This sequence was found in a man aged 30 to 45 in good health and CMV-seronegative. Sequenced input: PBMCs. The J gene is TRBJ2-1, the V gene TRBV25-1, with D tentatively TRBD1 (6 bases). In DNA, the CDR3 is TGTGCCAGCAGTGAATGGGACACCCTCTACAATGAGCAGTTCTTC. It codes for CASSEWDTLYNEQFF.